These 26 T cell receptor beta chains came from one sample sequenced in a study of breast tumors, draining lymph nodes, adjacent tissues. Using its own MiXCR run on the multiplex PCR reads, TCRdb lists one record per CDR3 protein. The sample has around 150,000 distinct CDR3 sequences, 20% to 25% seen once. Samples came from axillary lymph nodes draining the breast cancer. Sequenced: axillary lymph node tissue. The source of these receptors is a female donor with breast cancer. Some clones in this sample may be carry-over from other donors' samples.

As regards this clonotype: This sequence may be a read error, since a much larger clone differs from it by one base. The CDR3 loop is CASSLGLAGFYEQHF. The CDR3 nucleotides are TGCGCCAGCAGCTTGGGACTAGCGGGTTTCTACGAGCAGCACTTC. The chain carries TRBV5-1 and TRBJ2-7; 10 bases line up with TRBD2. Germline values: CDR1 SGHRS, CDR2 YFSETQ. The CDR3 is 15 residues long.

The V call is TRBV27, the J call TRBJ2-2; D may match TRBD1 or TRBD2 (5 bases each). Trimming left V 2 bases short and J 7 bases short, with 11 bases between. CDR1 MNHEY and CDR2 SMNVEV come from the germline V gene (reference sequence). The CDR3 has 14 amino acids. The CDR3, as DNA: TGTGCCAGCAGTTTAACTTATGGGGGCGGGGAGCTGTTTTTT. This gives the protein CASSLTYGGGELFF.

This CDR3 reads CASSLELAGVVFTDTQYF. The CDR3 DNA reads TGTGCCAGCAGCTTAGAGCTAGCGGGGGTGGTTTTCACAGATACGCAGTATTTT. This rearrangement joins TRBV7-9 to TRBJ2-3; 10 nucleotides agree with TRBD2. The CDR3 totals 18 residues. Germline CDR1 and CDR2: SEHNR and FQNEAQ (reference sequence). V gave up 1 base and J gave up 2 bases; unmatched junction bases: 9.

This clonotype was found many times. CDR3 DNA: TGTGCCAGCAGCTTAGGGGCAGGGTTGGACCAAGAGACCCAGTACTTC. Its translation: CASSLGAGLDQETQYF. The genes are TRBV7-9 and TRBJ2-5; a weak D match, TRBD1 (5 bases). CDR1 is SEHNR, CDR2 FQNEAQ, per germline (reference sequence). This CDR3 is built from 16 residues. V was trimmed by 1 base and J by 0 bases, leaving 12 bases between them.

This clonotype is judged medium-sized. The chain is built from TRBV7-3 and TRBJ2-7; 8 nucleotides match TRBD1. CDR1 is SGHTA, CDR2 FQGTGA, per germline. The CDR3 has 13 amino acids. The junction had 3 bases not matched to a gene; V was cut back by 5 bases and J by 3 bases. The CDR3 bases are TGTGCCAGCAGCCAGGGGGCAGGCTACGAGCAGTACTTC. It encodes CASSQGAGYEQYF.

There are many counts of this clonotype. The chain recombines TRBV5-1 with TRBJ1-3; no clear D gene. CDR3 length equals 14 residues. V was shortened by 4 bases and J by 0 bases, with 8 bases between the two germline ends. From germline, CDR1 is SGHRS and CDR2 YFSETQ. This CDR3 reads CASSLDGSGNTIYF. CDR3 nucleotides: TGCGCCAGCAGCCTGGACGGCTCTGGAAACACCATATATTTT.

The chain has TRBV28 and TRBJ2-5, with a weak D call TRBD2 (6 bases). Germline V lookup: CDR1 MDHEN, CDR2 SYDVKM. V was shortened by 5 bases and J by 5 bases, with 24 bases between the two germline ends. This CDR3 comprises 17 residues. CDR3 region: CASSPLSAVRGSETQYF. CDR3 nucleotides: TGTGCCAGCAGTCCCCTGTCAGCGGTACGGGGGAGCGAGACCCAGTACTTC. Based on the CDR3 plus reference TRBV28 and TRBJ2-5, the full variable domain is DVKVTQSSRYLVKRTGEKVFLECVQDMDHENMFWYRQDPGLGLRLIYFSYDVKMKEKGDIPEGYSVSREKKERFSLILESASTNQTSMYLCASSPLSAVRGSETQYFGPGTRLLVL.

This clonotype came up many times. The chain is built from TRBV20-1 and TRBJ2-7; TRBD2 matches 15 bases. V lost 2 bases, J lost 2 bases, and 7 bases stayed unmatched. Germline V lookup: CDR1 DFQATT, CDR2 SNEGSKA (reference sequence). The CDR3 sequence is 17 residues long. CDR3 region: CSARIPGLAGGPYEQYF. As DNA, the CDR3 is TGCAGTGCTAGAATACCGGGACTAGCGGGAGGACCCTACGAGCAGTACTTC.

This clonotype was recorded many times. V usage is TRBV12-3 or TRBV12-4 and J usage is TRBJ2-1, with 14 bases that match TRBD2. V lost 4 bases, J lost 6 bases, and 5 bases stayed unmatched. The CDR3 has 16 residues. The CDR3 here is CASSSGLAGGVNEQFF. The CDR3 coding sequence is TGTGCCAGCAGTTCAGGACTAGCGGGAGGCGTCAATGAGCAGTTCTTC.

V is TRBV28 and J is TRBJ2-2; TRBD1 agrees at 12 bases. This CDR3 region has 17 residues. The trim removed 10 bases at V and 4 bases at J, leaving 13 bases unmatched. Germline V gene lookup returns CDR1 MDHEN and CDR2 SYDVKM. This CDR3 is CATNRDRGRGSTGELFF. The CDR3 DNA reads TGTGCCACCAACCGGGACAGGGGGCGCGGAAGCACCGGGGAGCTGTTTTTT.

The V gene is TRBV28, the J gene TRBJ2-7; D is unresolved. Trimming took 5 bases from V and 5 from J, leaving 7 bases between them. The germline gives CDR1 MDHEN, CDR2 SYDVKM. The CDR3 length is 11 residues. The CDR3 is CASSPNDEQYF. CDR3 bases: TGTGCCAGCAGTCCAAACGACGAGCAGTACTTC.

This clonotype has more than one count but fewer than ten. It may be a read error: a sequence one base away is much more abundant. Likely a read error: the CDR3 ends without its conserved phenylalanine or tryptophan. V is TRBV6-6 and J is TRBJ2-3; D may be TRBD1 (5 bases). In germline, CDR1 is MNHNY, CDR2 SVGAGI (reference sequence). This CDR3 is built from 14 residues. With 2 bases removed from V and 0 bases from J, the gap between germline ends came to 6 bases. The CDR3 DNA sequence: TGTGCCAGCAGTTACGACAGCAGCACAGATACGCAGTATCTT. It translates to CASSYDSSTDTQYL.

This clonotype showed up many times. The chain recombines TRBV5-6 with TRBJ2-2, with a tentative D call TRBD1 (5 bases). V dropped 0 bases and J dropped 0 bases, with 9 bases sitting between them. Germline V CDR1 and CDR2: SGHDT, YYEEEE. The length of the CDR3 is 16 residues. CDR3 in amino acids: CASSLVDSSNTGELFF. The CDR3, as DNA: TGTGCCAGCAGCTTGGTTGACAGCTCGAACACCGGGGAGCTGTTTTTT.

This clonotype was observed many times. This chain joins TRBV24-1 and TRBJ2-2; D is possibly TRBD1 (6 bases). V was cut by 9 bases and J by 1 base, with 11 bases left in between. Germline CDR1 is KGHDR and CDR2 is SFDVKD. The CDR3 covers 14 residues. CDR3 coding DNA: TGTGCCACCGGCGGACAGCTGAACACCGGGGAGCTGTTTTTT. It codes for CATGGQLNTGELFF.

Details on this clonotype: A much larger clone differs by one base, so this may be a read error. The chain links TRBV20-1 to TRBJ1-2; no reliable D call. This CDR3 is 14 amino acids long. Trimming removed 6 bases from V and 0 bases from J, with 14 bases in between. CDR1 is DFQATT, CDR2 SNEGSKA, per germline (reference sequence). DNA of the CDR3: TGCAGTGCCGCTCCCCCGCTCGCTAACTATGGCTACACCTTC. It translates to CSAAPPLANYGYTF.

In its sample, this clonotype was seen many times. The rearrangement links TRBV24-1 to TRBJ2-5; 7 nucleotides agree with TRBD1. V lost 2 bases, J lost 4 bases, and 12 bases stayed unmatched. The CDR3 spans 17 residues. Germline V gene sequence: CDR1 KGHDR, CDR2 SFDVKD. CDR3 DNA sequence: TGTGCCACCAGTGATTCTTGGACAGGAGACGTCCTAGAGACCCAGTACTTC. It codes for CATSDSWTGDVLETQYF.

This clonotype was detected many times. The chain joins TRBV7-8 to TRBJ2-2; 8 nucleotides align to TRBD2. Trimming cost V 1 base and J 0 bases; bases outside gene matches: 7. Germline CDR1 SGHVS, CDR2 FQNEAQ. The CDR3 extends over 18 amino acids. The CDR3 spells CASSLEFGGAANTGELFF. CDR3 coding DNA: TGTGCCAGCAGCTTAGAGTTCGGGGGGGCCGCGAACACCGGGGAGCTGTTTTTT. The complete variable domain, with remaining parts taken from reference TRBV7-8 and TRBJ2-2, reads GAGVSQSPRYKVAKRGQDVALRCDPISGHVSLFWYQQALGQGPEFLTYFQNEAQLDKSGLPSDRFFAERPEGSVSTLKIQRTQQEDSAVYLCASSLEFGGAANTGELFFGEGSRLTVL.

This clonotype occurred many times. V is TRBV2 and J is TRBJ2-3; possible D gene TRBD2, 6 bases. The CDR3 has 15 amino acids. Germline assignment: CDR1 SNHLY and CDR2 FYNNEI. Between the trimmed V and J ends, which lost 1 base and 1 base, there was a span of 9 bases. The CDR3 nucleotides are TGTGCCAGCAGTGAAGGGGCTAGCGGCACAGATACGCAGTATTTT. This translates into CASSEGASGTDTQYF.

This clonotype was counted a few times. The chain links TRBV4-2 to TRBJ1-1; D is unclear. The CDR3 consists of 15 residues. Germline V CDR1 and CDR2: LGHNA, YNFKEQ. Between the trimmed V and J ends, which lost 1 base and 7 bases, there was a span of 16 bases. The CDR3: CASSQAGVADGEAFF. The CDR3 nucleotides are TGTGCCAGCAGCCAAGCGGGAGTGGCAGACGGTGAAGCTTTCTTT.

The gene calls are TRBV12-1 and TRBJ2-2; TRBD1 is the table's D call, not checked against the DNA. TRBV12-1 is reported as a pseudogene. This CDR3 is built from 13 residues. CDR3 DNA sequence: TGTGCCGGCAGCGGGGGGCCGTTATCTGATCTGTTTTTT. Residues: CAGSGGPLSDLFF.

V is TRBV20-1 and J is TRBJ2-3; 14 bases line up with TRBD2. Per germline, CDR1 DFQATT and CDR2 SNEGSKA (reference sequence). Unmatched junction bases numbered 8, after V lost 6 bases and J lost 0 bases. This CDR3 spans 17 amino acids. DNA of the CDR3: TGCAGTGCGGAGGGACTAGCGGGGGTTACTAGCACAGATACGCAGTATTTT. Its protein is CSAEGLAGVTSTDTQYF.

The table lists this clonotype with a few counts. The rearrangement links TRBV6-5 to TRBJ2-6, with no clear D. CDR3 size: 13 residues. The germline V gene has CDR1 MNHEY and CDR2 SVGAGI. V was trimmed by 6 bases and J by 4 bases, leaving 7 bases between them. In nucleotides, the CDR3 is TGTGCCAGCAGCCCCAAGGGGGCCAACGTCCTGACTTTC. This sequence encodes CASSPKGANVLTF.

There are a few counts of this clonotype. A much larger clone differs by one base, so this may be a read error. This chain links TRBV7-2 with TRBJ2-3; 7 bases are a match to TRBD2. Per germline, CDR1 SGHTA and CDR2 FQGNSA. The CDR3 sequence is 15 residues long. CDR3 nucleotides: TGTGCCGGCAGCTTACGTAGCGGGAGCACAGATACGCAGTATTTT. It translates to CAGSLRSGSTDTQYF.

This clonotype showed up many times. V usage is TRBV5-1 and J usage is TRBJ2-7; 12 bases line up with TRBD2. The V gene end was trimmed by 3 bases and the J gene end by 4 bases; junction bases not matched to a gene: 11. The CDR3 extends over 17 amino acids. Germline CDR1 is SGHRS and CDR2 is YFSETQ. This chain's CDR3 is CASSSLAGGPSGYEQYF. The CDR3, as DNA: TGCGCCAGCAGCTCCCTAGCGGGAGGGCCCTCAGGATACGAGCAGTACTTC.

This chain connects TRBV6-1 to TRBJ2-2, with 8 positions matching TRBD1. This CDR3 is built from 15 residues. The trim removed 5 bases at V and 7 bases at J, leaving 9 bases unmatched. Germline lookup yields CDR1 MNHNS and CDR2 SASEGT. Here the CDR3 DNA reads TGTGCCAGCAGTCAAAACACAGGGGGTCACGGGGAGCTGTTTTTT. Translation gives CASSQNTGGHGELFF.

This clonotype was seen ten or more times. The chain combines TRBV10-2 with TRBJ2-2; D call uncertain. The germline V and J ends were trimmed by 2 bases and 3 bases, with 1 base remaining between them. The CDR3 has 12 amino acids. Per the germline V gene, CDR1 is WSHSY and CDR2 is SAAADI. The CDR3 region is CASSEHTGELFF. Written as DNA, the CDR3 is TGCGCCAGCAGTGAGCACACCGGGGAGCTGTTTTTT.